Sequencing of this TCR beta chain was carried out in a study of blood T cell repertoires in COVID-19. In the study overall: T cells, B-cell-depleted T cells, or PBMCs provided the cDNA or gDNA that served as material.

Per the germline V gene, CDR1 is SGHAT and CDR2 is FQNNGV. This CDR3 region has 14 residues. V was clipped by 5 bases and J by 4 bases; unmatched bases: 6. Per the original methods: Amplification of reference gene primers was used by the study to estimate nucleated cell counts. TCRdb's table, derived via immunoSEQ multiplex PCR, lists solely in-frame clones and lacks some. That table gives V, J and clone size, and the DNA gave D and trimming. The sample has around 260,000 clones, more than 75% seen once. This clone was recorded only once. Material: peripheral blood. The chain has TRBV11-2 and TRBJ1-1; 8 positions agree with TRBD1. The clonotype comes from a woman in her thirties or forties who had recovered from COVID-19. The CDR3 is CASSTTTGGTEAFF. DNA for the CDR3: TGTGCCAGCAGCACCACTACAGGGGGCACTGAAGCTTTCTTT.